This T cell receptor beta chain was captured in a study of OX40 agonist ivuxolimab in advanced cancers. Study outcomes and limitations: Dose levels from 0.1 to 3.0 mg/kg saw CD4+ and CD8+ blood T cells expand clonally by week 6. Expanded clones were, on average, more numerous among CD8+ T cells than CD4+. Patients who responded partially at 0.1-3.0 mg/kg showed clonal expansion ranking among the lowest.

Germline CDR1 and CDR2: SGHAT and FQDESV (reference sequence). Trimming removed 5 bases from V and 4 bases from J; junction bases left unmatched: 11. The CDR3 is 16 residues long. Comments on this clone: Its antigen is unidentified.

TCRdb keeps only in-frame clones here, not all; method: immunoSEQ multiplex PCR. The sample lists more than 80,000 clones, about 83% occurring once. The chain combines TRBV11-1 with TRBJ2-5; 9 bases agree with TRBD2. The sequence was collected from an adult with an advanced solid tumor such as melanoma, head and neck, liver or kidney cancer. The specimen comprised CD4+ or CD8+ T cells sorted from blood, sampled in a trial of the OX40 agonist ivuxolimab. The DNA of the CDR3 is TGTGCCAGCAGCCAAAGCAGCGGGGGGTATGTAGAGACCCAGTACTTC. Translated: CASSQSSGGYVETQYF. The full variable domain, in which reference TRBV11-1 and TRBJ2-5 provide the parts outside the CDR3, is EAEVAQSPRYKITEKSQAVAFWCDPISGHATLYWYRQILGQGPELLVQFQDESVVDDSQLPKDRFSAERLKGVDSTLKIQPAELGDSAMYLCASSQSSGGYVETQYFGPGTRLLVL.